Listed below are T cell receptor beta chains from one sample, sequenced in a study of blood T cell repertoires in COVID-19. Sequencing was performed with immunoSEQ multiplex PCR; in TCRdb, only in-frame clones are kept and a portion is missing. The table shows around 150,000 clones, with 80% to 90% occurring only once. The source material was PBMCs or T cells enriched from blood (not recorded which). These receptors were obtained from a woman in her 50s with acute COVID-19. Both conserved end residues are trimmed from each CDR3.

17	TRBV19	ASTPNPWRSGSSYNEQF
13	TRBV6-2/TRBV6-3	ASSRTHRGKYEQY
15	TRBV9	ASSGTGGPSANEKLF
13	TRBV7-3	ASSPGLAGGNEQF
12	TRBV19	ASSMSVDNQPQH
13	TRBV10-3	AISRLGQGNTEAF
15	TRBV10-1	ASSYHLNRGSGNTIY
14	TRBV7-2	ASSRRTSGRPNEQF
18	TRBV9	ASSPMGGWDRGQSGNTIY
12	TRBV11-2	ASSLVDRGYGYT
14	TRBV5-1	ASSLEASGITGELF
13	TRBV20-1	SASVFEGARVEQY
12	TRBV18	ASSLFQDLAGYT
12	TRBV12-5	ASGNRGAGNTIY
12	TRBV2	ASSDRASNYGYT
13	TRBV5-5	ASSRGDLNQETQY
13	TRBV16	ASSPEGLANNEQF
12	TRBV3-1/TRBV3-2	ASSGVAGAFLQY
12	TRBV30	AWSVQGTGYEQY
14	TRBV5-1	ASSAGTGRVSYEQY
14	TRBV29-1	SVGQVGRSGANVLT
14	TRBV14	ASSGQGVFSGNTIY
14	TRBV3-1/TRBV3-2	ASSQGGEGWVTEAF
15	TRBV27	ASSGHTGGLDLGKQY
15	TRBV5-1	ASSLPQFTGGKNIQY
15	TRBV11-3	ASSPGEPLSGANVLT
15	TRBV4-2	ASSTTGTSGTGDTQY
9	TRBV20-1	GGLTGNIQY
11	TRBV20-1	SASYGVGQPQH
12	TRBV28	ASSLSGTNEKLF
12	TRBV9	ASSSRLAGVEQF
13	TRBV28	ASSPGTELIGELF
10	TRBV2	ASNSAGGEQH
16	TRBV4-2	ASSQDWGGGRNLNEQY
18	TRBV4-2	ASSQREGSGSTSGANVLT
12	TRBV2	ASSELQGVKKLF
13	TRBV2	ASSGQGITGNTIY
18	TRBV21-1	ASSKGPPEEGGGSYNEQF
15	TRBV12-2	ASRVGPRDSRSDTQY
12	TRBV11-3	ASSSPDMSYEQY
11	TRBV3-1/TRBV3-2	ASSQGGTYGYT
12	TRBV5-1	ASSLGTGYNEQF
12	TRBV7-9	ASSQQTGGNTIY
10	TRBV24-1	ATSETGITQY
13	TRBV5-1	ASSSATGDYTEAF
9	TRBV27	AVRSYNEQF
14	TRBV7-8	ASSPGQNNQYYGYT
12	TRBV5-4	ASSLSQGDYGYT
11	TRBV29-1	SVKPTQGESYT
16	TRBV4-2	ASSQEGRSSAQSETQY
12	TRBV27	ASSPHRGDTEAF
11	TRBV18	ASSPPGEETQY
14	TRBV6-2/TRBV6-3	ASSYVLAGSTGELF